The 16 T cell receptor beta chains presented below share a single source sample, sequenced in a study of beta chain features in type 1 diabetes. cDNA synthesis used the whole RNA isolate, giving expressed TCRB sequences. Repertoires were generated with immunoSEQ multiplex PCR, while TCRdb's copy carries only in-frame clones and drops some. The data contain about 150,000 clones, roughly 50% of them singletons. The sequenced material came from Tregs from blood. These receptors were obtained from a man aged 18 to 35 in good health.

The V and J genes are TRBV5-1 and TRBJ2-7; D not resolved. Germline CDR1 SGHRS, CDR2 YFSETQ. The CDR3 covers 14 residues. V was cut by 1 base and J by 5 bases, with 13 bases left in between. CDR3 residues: CASSLRLPVHEQYF. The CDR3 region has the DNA TGCGCCAGCAGCTTGCGCCTCCCAGTCCACGAGCAGTACTTC.

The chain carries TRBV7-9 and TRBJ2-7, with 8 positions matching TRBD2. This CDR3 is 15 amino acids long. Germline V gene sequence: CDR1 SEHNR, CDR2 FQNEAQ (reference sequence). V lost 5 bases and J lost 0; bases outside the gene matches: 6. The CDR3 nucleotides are TGTGCCAGCAGCGTACTAGCGGAGAGCTCCTACGAGCAGTACTTC. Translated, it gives CASSVLAESSYEQYF. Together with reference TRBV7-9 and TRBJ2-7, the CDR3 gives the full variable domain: DTGVSQNPRHKITKRGQNVTFRCDPISEHNRLYWYRQTLGQGPEFLTYFQNEAQLEKSRLLSDRFSAERPKGSFSTLEIQRTEQGDSAMYLCASSVLAESSYEQYFGPGTRLTVT.

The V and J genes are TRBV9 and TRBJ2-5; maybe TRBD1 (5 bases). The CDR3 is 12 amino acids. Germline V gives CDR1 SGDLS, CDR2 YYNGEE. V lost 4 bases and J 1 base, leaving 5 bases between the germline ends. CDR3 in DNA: TGTGCCAGCAGCAGGGGCCAAGAGACCCAGTACTTC. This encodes CASSRGQETQYF.

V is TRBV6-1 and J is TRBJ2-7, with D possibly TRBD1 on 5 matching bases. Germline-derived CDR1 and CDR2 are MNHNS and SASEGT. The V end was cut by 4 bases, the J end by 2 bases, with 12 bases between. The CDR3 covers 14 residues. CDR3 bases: TGTGCCAGCAGTGGATCGACAGTACCCTACGAGCAGTACTTC. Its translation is CASSGSTVPYEQYF.

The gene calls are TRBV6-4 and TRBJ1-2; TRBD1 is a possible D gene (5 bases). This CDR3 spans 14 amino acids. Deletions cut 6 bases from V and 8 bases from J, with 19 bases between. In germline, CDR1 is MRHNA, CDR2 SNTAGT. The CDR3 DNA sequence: TGTGCCAGCAGGCCCTCCGGGGGAGCGTCGGGCTACACCTTC. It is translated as CASRPSGGASGYTF.

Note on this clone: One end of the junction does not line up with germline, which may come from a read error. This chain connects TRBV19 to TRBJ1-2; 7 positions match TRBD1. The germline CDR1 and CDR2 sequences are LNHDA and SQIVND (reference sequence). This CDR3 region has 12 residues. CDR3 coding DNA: TGTGCCAGTAGTAGGTTACAGGGGCCACACTTCTTC. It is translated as CASSRLQGPHFF. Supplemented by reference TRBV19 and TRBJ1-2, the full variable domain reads DGGITQSPKYLFRKEGQNVTLSCEQNLNHDAMYWYRQDPGQGLRLIYYSQIVNDFQKGDIAEGYSVSREKKESFPLTVTSAQKNPTAFYLCASSRLQGPHFFGSGTRLTVV.

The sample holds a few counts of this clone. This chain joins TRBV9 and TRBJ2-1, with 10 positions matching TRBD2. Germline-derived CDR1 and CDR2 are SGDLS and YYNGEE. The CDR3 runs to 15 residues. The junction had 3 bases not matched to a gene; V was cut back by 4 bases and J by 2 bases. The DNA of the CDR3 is TGTGCCAGCAGCCAAGGACTAGCGGCCTACAATGAGCAGTTCTTC. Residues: CASSQGLAAYNEQFF.

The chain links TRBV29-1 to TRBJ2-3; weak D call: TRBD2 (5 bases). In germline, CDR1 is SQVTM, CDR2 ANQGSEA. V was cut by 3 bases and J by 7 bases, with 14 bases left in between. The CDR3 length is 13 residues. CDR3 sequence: CSVDPLAENTQYF. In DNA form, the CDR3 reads TGCAGCGTTGATCCCCTAGCTGAGAATACGCAGTATTTT.

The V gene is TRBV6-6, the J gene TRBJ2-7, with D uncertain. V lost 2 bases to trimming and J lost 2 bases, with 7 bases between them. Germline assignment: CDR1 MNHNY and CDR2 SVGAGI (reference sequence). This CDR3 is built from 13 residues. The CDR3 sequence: CASSYDITYEQYF. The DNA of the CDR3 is TGTGCCAGCAGTTACGACATTACCTACGAGCAGTACTTC.

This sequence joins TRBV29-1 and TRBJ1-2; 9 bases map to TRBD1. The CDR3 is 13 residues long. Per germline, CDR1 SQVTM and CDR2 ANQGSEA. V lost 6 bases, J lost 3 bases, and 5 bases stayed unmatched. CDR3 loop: CSVGQGSDYGYTF. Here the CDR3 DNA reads TGCAGCGTCGGACAGGGGTCAGACTATGGCTACACCTTC.

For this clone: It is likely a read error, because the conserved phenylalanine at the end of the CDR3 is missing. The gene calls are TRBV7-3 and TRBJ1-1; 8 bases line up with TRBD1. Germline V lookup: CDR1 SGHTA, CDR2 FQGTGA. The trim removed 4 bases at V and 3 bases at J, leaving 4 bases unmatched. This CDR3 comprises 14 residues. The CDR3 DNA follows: TGTGCCAGCAGCTCCGGACAGGGCCACACTGAAGCTTTCCTT. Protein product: CASSSGQGHTEAFL.

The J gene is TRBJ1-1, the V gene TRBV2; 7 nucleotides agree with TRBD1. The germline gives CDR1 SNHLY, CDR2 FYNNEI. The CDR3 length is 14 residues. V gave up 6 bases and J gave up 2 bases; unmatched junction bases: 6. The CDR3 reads CASRAGTVNTEAFF. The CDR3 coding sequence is TGTGCCAGCAGGGCCGGGACAGTAAACACTGAAGCTTTCTTT.

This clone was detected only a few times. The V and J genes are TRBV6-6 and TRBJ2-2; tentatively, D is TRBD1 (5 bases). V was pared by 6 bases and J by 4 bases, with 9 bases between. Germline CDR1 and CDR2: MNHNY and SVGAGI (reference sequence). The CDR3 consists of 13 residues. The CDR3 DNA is TGTGCCAGCAGAAAAAGGGGCACCGGGGAGCTGTTTTTT. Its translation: CASRKRGTGELFF.

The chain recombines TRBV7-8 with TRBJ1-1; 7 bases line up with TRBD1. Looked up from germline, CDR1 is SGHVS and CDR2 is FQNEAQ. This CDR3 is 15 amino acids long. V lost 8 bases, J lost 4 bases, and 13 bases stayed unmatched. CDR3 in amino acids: CASQRWTGRGTEAFF. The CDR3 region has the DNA TGTGCCAGCCAGCGGTGGACAGGAAGGGGCACTGAAGCTTTCTTT.

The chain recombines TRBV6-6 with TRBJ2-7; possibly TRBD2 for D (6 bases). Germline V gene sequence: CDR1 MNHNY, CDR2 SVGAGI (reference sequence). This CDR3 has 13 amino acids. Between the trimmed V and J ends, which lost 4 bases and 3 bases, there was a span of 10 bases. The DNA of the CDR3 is TGTGCCAGCAGTTTTTGGGGAGGCTACGAGCAGTACTTC. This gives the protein CASSFWGGYEQYF.

The CDR3 bases are TGTGCCAGCAGTTTTCGGAATCAGCCCCAGCATTTT. This translates into CASSFRNQPQHF. The V gene is TRBV28, the J gene TRBJ1-5; the D is unclear. With 3 bases removed from V and 4 bases from J, the gap between germline ends came to 4 bases. The CDR3 covers 12 residues. Germline V lookup: CDR1 MDHEN, CDR2 SYDVKM.